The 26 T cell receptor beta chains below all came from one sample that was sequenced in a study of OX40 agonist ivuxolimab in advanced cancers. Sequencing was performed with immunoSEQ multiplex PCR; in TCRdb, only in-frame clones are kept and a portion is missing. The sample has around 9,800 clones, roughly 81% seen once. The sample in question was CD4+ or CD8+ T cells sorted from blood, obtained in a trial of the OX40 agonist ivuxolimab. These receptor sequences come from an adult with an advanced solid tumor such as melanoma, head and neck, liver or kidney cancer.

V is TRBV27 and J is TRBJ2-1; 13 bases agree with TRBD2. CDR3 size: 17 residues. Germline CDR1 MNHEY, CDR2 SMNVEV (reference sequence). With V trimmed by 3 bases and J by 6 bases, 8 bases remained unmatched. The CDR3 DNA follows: TGTGCCAGCAGTTTGTCCTCGACTAGCGGGGGGATCAATGAGCAGTTCTTC. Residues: CASSLSSTSGGINEQFF.

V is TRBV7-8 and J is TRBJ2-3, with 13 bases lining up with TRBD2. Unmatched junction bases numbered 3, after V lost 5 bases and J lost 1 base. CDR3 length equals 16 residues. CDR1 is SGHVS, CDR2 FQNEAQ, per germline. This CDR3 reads CASSAGLAGGTDTQYF. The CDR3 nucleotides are TGTGCCAGCAGCGCAGGACTAGCGGGGGGCACAGATACGCAGTATTTT. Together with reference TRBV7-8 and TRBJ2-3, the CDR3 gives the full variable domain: GAGVSQSPRYKVAKRGQDVALRCDPISGHVSLFWYQQALGQGPEFLTYFQNEAQLDKSGLPSDRFFAERPEGSVSTLKIQRTQQEDSAVYLCASSAGLAGGTDTQYFGPGTRLTVL.

CDR3 in amino acids: CASSLGPWNTGELFF. In DNA, the CDR3 is TGTGCCAGCAGCCTGGGACCGTGGAACACCGGGGAGCTGTTTTTT. The genes are TRBV14 and TRBJ2-2, with D perhaps assigned TRBD1 or TRBD2 (5 bases each). Per the germline V gene, CDR1 is SGHDN and CDR2 is FVKESK. Trimming stripped 4 bases from V and 1 base from J, with 10 bases between. The CDR3 consists of 15 residues.

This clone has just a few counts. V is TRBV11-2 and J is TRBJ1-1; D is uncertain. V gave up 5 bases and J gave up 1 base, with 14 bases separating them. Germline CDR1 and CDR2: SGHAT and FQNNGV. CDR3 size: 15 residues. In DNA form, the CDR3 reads TGTGCCAGCAGCGAAGGGTGGAATCAGAACACTGAAGCTTTCTTT. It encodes CASSEGWNQNTEAFF.

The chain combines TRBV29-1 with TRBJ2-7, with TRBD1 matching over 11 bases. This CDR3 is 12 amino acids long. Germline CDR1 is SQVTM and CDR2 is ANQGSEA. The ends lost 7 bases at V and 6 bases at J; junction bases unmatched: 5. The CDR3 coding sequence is TGCAGCGGGACAGGGGGCAGGGGCGAGCAGTACTTC. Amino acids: CSGTGGRGEQYF.

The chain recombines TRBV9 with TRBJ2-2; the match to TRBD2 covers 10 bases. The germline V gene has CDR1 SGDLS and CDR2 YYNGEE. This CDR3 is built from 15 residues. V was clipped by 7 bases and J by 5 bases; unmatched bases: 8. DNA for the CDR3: TGTGCCAGCGCCTCTAGCGGGAGTCAAACCGGGGAGCTGTTTTTT. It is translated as CASASSGSQTGELFF.

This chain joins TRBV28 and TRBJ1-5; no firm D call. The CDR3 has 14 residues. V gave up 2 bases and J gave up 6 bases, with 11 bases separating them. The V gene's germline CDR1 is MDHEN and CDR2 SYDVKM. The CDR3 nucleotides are TGTGCCAGCAGTTTAGAAGCGGTAAGTCAGCCCCAGCATTTT. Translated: CASSLEAVSQPQHF.

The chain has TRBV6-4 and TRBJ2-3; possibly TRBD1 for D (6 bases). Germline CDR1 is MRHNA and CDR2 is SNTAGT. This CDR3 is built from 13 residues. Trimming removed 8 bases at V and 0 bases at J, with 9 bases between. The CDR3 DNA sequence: TGTGCCAGCGGACAGACTAGCACAGATACGCAGTATTTT. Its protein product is CASGQTSTDTQYF.

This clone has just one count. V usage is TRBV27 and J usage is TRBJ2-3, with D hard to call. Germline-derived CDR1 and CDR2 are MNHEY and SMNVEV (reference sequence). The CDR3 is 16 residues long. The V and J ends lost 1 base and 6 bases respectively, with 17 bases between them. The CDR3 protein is CASSLLGDPAGDTQYF. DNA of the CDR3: TGTGCCAGCAGTTTATTGGGCGACCCTGCCGGGGATACGCAGTATTTT.

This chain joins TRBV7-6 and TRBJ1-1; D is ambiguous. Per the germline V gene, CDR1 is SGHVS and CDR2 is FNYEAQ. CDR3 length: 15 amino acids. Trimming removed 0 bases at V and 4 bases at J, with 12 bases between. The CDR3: CASSLASGGGTEAFF. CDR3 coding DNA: TGTGCCAGCAGCTTAGCGTCGGGCGGAGGCACTGAAGCTTTCTTT.

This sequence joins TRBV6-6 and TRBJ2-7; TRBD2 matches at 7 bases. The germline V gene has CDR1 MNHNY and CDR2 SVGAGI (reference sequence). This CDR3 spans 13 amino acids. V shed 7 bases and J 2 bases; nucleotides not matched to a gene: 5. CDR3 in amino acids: CASTVAGTYEQYF. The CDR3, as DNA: TGTGCCAGCACGGTAGCGGGCACCTACGAGCAGTACTTC.

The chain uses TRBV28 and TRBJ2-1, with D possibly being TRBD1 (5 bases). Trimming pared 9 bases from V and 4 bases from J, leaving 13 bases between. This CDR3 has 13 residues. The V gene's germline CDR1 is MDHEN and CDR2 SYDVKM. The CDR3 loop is CASEGAEYNEQFF. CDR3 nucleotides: TGTGCCAGTGAAGGGGCGGAATACAATGAGCAGTTCTTC.

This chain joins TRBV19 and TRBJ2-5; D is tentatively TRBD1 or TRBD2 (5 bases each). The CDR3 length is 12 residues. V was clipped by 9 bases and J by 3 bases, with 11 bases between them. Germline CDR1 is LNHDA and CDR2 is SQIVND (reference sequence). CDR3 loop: CASARDEETQYF. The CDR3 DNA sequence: TGTGCCAGCGCCAGGGACGAAGAGACCCAGTACTTC. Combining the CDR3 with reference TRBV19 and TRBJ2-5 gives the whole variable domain DGGITQSPKYLFRKEGQNVTLSCEQNLNHDAMYWYRQDPGQGLRLIYYSQIVNDFQKGDIAEGYSVSREKKESFPLTVTSAQKNPTAFYLCASARDEETQYFGPGTRLLVL.

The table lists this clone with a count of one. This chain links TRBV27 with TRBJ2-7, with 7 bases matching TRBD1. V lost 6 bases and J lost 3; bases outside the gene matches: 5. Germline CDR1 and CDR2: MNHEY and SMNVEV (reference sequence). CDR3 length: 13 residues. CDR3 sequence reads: CASSSTGFYEQYF. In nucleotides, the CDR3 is TGTGCCAGCAGCTCGACAGGGTTCTACGAGCAGTACTTC.

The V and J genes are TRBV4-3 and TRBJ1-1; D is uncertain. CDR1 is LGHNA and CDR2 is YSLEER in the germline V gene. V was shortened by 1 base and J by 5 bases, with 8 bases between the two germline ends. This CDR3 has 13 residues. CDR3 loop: CASSQVRGTEAFF. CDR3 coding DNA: TGCGCCAGCAGCCAAGTTCGTGGGACTGAAGCTTTCTTT.

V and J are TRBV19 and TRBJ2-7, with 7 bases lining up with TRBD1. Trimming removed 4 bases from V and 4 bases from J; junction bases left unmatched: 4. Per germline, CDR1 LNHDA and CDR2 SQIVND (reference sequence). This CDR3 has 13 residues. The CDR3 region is CASSKGQLYEQYF. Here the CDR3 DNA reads TGTGCCAGTAGTAAGGGACAGCTGTACGAGCAGTACTTC.

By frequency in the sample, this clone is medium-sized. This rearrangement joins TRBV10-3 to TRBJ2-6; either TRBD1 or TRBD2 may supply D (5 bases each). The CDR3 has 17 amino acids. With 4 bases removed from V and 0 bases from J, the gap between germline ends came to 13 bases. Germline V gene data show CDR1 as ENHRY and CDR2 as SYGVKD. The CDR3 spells CAISAGGDSSGANVLTF. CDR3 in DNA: TGTGCCATCAGTGCTGGGGGAGACAGCTCTGGGGCCAACGTCCTGACTTTC.

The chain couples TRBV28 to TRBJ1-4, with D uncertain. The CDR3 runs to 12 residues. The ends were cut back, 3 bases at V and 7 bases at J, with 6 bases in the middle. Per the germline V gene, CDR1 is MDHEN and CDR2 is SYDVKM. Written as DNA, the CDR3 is TGTGCCAGCAGTTTTGAGAGTGAAAAACTGTTTTTT. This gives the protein CASSFESEKLFF.

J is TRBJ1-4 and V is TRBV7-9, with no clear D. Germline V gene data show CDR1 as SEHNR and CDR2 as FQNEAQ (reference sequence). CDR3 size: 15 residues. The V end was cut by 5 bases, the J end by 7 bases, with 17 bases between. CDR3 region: CASSTLQVEVEKLFF. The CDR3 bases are TGTGCCAGCAGCACCTTGCAGGTTGAGGTTGAAAAACTGTTTTTT.

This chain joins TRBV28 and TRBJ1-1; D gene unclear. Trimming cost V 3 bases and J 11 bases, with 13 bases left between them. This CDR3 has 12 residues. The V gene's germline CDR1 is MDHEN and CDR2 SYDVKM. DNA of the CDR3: TGTGCCAGCAGTTTTGAGGTGGACGTCGCTTTCTTT. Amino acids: CASSFEVDVAFF.

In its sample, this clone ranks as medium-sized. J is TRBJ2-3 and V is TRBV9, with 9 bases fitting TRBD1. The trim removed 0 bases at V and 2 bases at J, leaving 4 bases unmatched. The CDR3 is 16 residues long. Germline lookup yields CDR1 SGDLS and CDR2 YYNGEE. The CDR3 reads CASSVEQGAFTDTQYF. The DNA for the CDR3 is TGTGCCAGCAGCGTAGAACAGGGGGCTTTCACAGATACGCAGTATTTT.

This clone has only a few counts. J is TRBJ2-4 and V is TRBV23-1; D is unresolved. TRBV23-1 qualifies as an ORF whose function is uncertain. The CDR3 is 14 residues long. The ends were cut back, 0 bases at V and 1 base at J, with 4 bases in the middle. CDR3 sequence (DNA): TGCGCCAGCAGTCAATCAGGGGCCAAAAACATTCAGTACTTC. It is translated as CASSQSGAKNIQYF.

The CDR3 here is CASSQGIPGGTDTQYF. In DNA form, the CDR3 reads TGCGCCAGCAGCCAAGGAATCCCCGGGGGCACAGATACGCAGTATTTT. The J gene is TRBJ2-3, the V gene TRBV4-3, with D possibly TRBD2 on 5 matching bases. The CDR3 spans 16 residues. V was pared by 1 base and J by 1 base, with 12 bases between. Germline V gene lookup returns CDR1 LGHNA and CDR2 YSLEER.

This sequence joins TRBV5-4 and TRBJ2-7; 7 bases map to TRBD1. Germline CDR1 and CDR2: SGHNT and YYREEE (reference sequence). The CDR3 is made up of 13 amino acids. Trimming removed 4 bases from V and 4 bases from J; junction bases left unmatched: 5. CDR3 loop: CASSRDRPYEQYF. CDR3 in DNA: TGTGCCAGCAGCCGGGACAGACCATACGAGCAGTACTTC.

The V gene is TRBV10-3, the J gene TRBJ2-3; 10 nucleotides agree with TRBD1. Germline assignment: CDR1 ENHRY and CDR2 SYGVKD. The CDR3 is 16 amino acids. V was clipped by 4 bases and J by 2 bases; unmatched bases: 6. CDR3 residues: CAISGGTGANTDTQYF. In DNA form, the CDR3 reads TGTGCCATCAGTGGGGGGACAGGGGCCAACACAGATACGCAGTATTTT.

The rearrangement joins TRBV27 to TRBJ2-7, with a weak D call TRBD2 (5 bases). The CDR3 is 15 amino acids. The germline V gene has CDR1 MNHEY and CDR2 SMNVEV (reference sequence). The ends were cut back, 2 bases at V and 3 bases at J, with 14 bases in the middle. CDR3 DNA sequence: TGTGCCAGCAGTTTAACGAACAGAGACTACTACGAGCAGTACTTC. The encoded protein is CASSLTNRDYYEQYF.